This is a list of T cell receptor beta chains from one sample in a study of blood T cell repertoires in COVID-19. Produced via immunoSEQ multiplex PCR; TCRdb's table is partial and in-frame only. The repertoire holds more than 200,000 clones, with about nine tenths as singletons. The sequenced material came from PBMCs or T cells enriched from blood (not recorded which). Source of these receptors: a man aged 30 to 45 in a cohort exposed to, infected with or recovered from COVID-19 (not recorded which). Each CDR3 is given with its conserved first and last residue. D genes are given only for firm matches.

D,J,length,V,CDR3
TRBD2,TRBJ2-1,17,TRBV28,CASSRVSSGSQQSGPFF
NA,TRBJ2-7,13,TRBV2,CASSLRQSYEQYF
NA,TRBJ2-2,16,TRBV7-3,CASSQDIAGNTGELFF
TRBD2,TRBJ2-3,16,TRBV11-2,CASSLGLAASTDTQYF
NA,TRBJ2-3,11,TRBV29-1,CSVAGTDTQYF
TRBD1,TRBJ1-1,17,TRBV7-3,CASSLGTDLIMNTEAFF
NA,TRBJ2-6,15,TRBV28,CASSSSSSGANVLTF
NA,TRBJ2-1,16,TRBV6-1,CASSEGYHRSYNEQFF
NA,TRBJ2-7,15,TRBV7-2,CASSLLRQETYEQYF
TRBD1,TRBJ1-2,15,TRBV15,CATSREVDRALGYTF
NA,TRBJ2-3,15,TRBV11-1,CASSSAPGGTDTQYF
TRBD2,TRBJ2-7,19,TRBV19,CASSPGLAGGPSIPYEQYF
TRBD1,TRBJ1-1,12,TRBV28,CASVRTGGEAFF
NA,TRBJ1-6,15,TRBV14,CASSQDTGYNSPLHF
NA,TRBJ2-1,15,TRBV5-5,CASSPSWSSYNEQFF
TRBD2,TRBJ2-7,15,TRBV19,CASSSSGSSGYEQYF
TRBD1,TRBJ1-1,14,TRBV7-9,CASSPPDRDTEAFF
TRBD1,TRBJ2-2,16,TRBV10-1,CASSGGWTGNTGELFF
NA,TRBJ2-7,16,TRBV7-5,CARSWEAGERSYEQYF
NA,TRBJ2-5,16,TRBV28,CASSSPSGREPKVQYF
TRBD2,TRBJ2-3,17,TRBV11-2,CASSLTSGRRPEDTQYF
NA,TRBJ2-1,15,TRBV27,CASSFAGSSYNEQFF
NA,TRBJ1-2,15,TRBV7-9,CASSARDAGSYGYTF
TRBD2,TRBJ2-7,14,TRBV19,CASTGGTIPYEQYF
NA,TRBJ2-2,15,TRBV9,CASSAQGQAAGELFF
NA,TRBJ2-7,18,TRBV4-3,CASSQDRSLAHPPYEQYF
NA,TRBJ1-3,16,TRBV4-1,CASSPESGGSGNTIYF
NA,TRBJ2-3,13,TRBV20-1,CSASLPRGDTQYF
TRBD2,TRBJ2-7,15,TRBV11-2,CASSSMTSGRREQYF
TRBD2,TRBJ2-3,15,TRBV11-1,CASSPLAGVADTQYF
TRBD2,TRBJ2-1,15,TRBV5-1,CASSLEAGGPNEQFF
TRBD1,TRBJ1-5,15,TRBV19,CASRGGSIGNQPQHF
TRBD2,TRBJ2-3,16,TRBV27,CASSKGLAGATDTQYF
TRBD1,TRBJ2-5,15,TRBV5-1,CASSLWWDRQETQYF
NA,TRBJ1-1,14,TRBV28,CASSAVNTNTEAFF
NA,TRBJ1-2,16,TRBV6-5,CASSYSINIGDYGYTF
NA,TRBJ1-3,15,TRBV27,CASIGRGSSGNTIYF
TRBD2,TRBJ2-3,16,TRBV5-1,CASSLDTGRAKDTQYF
NA,TRBJ2-7,14,TRBV19,CASSMASGSYEQYF
NA,TRBJ2-7,15,TRBV28,CASSLPGGRSYEQYF
NA,TRBJ1-1,15,TRBV3-1/TRBV3-2,CASHPNPSGATEAFF
TRBD1,TRBJ1-4,17,TRBV2,CASRRTGGEGTNEKLFF
TRBD1,TRBJ2-2,15,TRBV10-3,CAIRGDRVNTGELFF
NA,TRBJ1-2,13,TRBV19,CASSVDTNYGYTF
TRBD1,TRBJ2-7,13,TRBV6-5,CASSMRQGDEQYF
TRBD2,TRBJ2-5,15,TRBV15,CATSRESGVRETQYF